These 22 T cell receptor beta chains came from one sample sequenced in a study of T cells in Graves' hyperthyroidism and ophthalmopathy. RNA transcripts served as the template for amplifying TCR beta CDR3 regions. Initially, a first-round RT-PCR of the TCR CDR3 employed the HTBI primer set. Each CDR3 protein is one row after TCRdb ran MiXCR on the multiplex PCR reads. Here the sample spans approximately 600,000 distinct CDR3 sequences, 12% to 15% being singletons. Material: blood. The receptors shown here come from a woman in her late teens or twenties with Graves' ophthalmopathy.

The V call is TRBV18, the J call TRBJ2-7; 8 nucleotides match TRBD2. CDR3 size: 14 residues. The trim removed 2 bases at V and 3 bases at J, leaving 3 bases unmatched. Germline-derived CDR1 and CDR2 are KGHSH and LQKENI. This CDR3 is CASSPGGLVYEQYF. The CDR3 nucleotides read TGTGCCAGCTCACCAGGGGGACTAGTCTACGAGCAGTACTTC.

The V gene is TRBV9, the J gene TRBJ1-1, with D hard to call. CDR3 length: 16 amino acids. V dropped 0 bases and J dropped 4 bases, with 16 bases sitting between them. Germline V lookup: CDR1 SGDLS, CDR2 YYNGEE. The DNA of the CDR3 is TGTGCCAGCAGCGTAGCCCTTGGGCAGGCTGGCACTGAAGCTTTCTTT. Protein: CASSVALGQAGTEAFF. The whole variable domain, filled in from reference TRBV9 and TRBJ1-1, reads DSGVTQTPKHLITATGQRVTLRCSPRSGDLSVYWYQQSLDQGLQFLIQYYNGEERAKGNILERFSAQQFPDLHSELNLSSLELGDSALYFCASSVALGQAGTEAFFGQGTRLTVV.

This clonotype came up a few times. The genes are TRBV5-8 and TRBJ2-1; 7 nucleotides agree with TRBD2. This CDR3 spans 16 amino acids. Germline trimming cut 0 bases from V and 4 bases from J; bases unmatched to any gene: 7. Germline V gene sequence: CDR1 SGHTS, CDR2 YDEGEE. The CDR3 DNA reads TGTGCCAGCAGCTTGGTGGGGGGGAGGGGTTACAATGAGCAGTTCTTC. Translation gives CASSLVGGRGYNEQFF.

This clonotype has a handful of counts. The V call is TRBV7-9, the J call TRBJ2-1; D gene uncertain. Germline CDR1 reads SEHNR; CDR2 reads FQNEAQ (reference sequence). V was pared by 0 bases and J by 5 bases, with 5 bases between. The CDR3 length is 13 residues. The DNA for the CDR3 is TGTGCCAGCAGCTTAGCGTGGGACAATGAGCAGTTCTTC. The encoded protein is CASSLAWDNEQFF.

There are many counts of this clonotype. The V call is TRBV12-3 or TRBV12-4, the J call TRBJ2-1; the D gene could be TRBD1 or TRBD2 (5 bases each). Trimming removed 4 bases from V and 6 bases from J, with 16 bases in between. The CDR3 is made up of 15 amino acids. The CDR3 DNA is TGTGCCAGCAGTTCTTGGGCCGAGGGGCGCAATGAGCAGTTCTTC. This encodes CASSSWAEGRNEQFF.

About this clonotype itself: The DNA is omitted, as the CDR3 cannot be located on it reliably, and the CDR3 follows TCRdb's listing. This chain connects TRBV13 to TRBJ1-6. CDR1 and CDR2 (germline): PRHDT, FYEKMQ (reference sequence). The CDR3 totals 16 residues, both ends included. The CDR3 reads CASSLQRGIYNSPLHF.

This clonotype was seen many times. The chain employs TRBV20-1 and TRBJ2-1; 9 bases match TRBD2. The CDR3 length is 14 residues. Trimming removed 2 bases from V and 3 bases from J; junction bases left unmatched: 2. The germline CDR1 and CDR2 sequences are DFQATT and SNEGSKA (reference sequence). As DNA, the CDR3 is TGCAGTGCTAGAAGACTAGCGGACTACAATGAGCAGTTCTTC. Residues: CSARRLADYNEQFF.

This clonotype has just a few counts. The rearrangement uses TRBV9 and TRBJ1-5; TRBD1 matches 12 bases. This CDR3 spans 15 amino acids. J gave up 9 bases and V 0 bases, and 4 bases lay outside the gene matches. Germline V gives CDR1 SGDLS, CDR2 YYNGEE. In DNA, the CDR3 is TGTGCCAGCAGCGTAGGGGACAGGGGGCTTGGGCCCCAGCATTTT. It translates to CASSVGDRGLGPQHF.

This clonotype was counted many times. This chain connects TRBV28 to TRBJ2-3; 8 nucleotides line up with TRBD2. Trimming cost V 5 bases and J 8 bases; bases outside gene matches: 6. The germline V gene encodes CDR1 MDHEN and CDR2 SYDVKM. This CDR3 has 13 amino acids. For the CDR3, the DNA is TGTGCCAGCAGTCCAGCGGGAGACGGTACGCAGTATTTT. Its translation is CASSPAGDGTQYF.

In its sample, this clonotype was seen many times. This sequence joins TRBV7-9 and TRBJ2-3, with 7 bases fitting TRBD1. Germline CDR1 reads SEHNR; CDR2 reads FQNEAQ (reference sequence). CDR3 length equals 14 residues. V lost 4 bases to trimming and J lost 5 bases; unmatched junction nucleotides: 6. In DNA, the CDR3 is TGTGCCAGCAGCTACGACAGGGTCAGAGATACGCAGTATTTT. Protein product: CASSYDRVRDTQYF.

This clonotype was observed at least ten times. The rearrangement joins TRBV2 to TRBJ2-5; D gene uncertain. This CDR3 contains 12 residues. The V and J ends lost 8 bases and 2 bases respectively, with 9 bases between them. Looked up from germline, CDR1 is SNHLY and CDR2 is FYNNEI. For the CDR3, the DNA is TGTGCCAGCCGTTGGGCTCAAGAGACCCAGTACTTC. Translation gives CASRWAQETQYF.

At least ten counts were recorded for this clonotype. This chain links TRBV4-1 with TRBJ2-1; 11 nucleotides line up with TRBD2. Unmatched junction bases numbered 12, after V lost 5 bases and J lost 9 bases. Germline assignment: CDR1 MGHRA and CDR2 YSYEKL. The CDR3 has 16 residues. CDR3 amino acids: CASSENPGTSGVEQFF. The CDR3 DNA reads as TGCGCCAGCAGCGAGAACCCCGGGACTAGCGGCGTTGAGCAGTTCTTC.

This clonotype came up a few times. This CDR3 reads CASSQEGDREDIQYF. In DNA form, the CDR3 reads TGCGCCAGCAGCCAAGAGGGGGACAGGGAGGACATTCAGTACTTC. V is TRBV4-1 and J is TRBJ2-4; TRBD1 agrees at 9 bases. This CDR3 has 15 residues. The V and J ends lost 0 bases and 8 bases, in that order; junction bases with no gene match: 5. CDR1 and CDR2 from the germline V gene are MGHRA and YSYEKL.

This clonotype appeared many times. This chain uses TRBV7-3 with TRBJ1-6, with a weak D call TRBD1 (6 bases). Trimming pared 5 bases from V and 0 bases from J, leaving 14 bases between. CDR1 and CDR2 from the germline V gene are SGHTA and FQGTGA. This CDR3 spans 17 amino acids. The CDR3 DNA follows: TGTGCCAGCAGCCCGGGGGGCCTGAGCTCCTATAATTCACCCCTCCACTTT. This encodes CASSPGGLSSYNSPLHF. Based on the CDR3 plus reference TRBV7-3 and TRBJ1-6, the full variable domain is GAGVSQTPSNKVTEKGKYVELRCDPISGHTALYWYRQSLGQGPEFLIYFQGTGAADDSGLPNDRFFAVRPEGSVSTLKIQRTERGDSAVYLCASSPGGLSSYNSPLHFGNGTRLTVT.

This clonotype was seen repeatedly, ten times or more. The CDR3 loop reads CASIQGAPTVFNYGYTF. CDR3 DNA sequence: TGTGCCAGCATCCAGGGGGCGCCTACAGTTTTTAACTATGGCTACACCTTC. The chain carries TRBV7-9 and TRBJ1-2, with 8 bases matching TRBD1. In germline, CDR1 is SEHNR, CDR2 FQNEAQ (reference sequence). With V trimmed by 7 bases and J by 1 base, 14 bases remained unmatched. This CDR3 spans 17 amino acids.

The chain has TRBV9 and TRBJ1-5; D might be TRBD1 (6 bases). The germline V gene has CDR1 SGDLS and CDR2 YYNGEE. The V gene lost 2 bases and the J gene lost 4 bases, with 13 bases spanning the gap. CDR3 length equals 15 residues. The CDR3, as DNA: TGTGCCAGCAGCGTCGCAGGGGTCGGGAATCAGCCCCAGCATTTT. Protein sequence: CASSVAGVGNQPQHF. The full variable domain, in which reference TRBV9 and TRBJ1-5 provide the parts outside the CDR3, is DSGVTQTPKHLITATGQRVTLRCSPRSGDLSVYWYQQSLDQGLQFLIQYYNGEERAKGNILERFSAQQFPDLHSELNLSSLELGDSALYFCASSVAGVGNQPQHFGDGTRLSIL.

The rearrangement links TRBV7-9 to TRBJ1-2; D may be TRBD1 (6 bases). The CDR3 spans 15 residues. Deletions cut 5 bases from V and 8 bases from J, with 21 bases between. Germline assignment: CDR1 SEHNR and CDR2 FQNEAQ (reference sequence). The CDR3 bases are TGTGCCAGCAGCGGGGGCAATACAGGGCTGGAGGGCTACACCTTC. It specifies CASSGGNTGLEGYTF. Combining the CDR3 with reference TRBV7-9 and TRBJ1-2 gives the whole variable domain DTGVSQNPRHKITKRGQNVTFRCDPISEHNRLYWYRQTLGQGPEFLTYFQNEAQLEKSRLLSDRFSAERPKGSFSTLEIQRTEQGDSAMYLCASSGGNTGLEGYTFGSGTRLTVV.

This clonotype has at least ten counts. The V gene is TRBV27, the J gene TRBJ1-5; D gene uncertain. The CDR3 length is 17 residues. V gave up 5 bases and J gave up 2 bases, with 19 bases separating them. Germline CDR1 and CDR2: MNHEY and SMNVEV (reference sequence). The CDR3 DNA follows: TGTGCCAGCAGTCCCCGGCGGGGTTCGGTGGGCAATCAGCCCCAGCATTTT. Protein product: CASSPRRGSVGNQPQHF.

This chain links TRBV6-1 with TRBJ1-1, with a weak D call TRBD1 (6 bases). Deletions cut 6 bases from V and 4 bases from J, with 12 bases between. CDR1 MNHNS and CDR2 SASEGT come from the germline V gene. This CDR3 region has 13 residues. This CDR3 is CASRDRWGTEAFF. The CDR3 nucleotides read TGTGCCAGCAGAGACAGGTGGGGCACTGAAGCTTTCTTT.

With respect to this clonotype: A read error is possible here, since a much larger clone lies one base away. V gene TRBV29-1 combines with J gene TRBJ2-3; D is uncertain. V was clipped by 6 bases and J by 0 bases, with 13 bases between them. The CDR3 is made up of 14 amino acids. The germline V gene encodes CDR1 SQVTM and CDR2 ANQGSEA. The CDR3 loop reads CSVRSTESTDTQYF. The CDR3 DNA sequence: TGCAGCGTCCGGTCAACAGAAAGCACAGATACGCAGTATTTT.

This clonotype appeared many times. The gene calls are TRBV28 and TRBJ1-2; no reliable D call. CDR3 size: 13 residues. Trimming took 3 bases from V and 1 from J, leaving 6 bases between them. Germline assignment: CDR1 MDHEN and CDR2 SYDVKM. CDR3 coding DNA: TGTGCCAGCAGTTTTACAGTTAACTATGGCTACACCTTC. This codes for CASSFTVNYGYTF.

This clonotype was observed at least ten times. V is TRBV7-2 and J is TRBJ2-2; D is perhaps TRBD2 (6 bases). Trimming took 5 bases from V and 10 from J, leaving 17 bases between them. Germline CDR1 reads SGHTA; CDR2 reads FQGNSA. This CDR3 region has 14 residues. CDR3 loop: CASSPLVVAVELFF. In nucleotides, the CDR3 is TGTGCCAGCAGCCCTCTAGTGGTAGCGGTGGAGCTGTTTTTT.